These 25 T cell receptor beta chains originate from one sample sequenced in a study of cytomegalovirus exposure and HLA in healthy donors. PCR used 60 Vbeta primers and 13 Jbeta primers. Profiling relied on immunoSEQ multiplex PCR, and the TCRdb table lists in-frame clones only, not all of them. The table records fewer than 150,000 clones, 80% of them present only once. The material sequenced was PBMCs. These receptors all stem from a man aged 25 to 40 in good health and CMV-seronegative.

This clone was recorded only once. This chain links TRBV7-2 with TRBJ2-1; 10 nucleotides line up with TRBD2. J was trimmed by 3 bases and V by 2 bases; bases with no gene match: 7. CDR3 length equals 17 residues. Germline V gives CDR1 SGHTA, CDR2 FQGNSA. The CDR3 nucleotides are TGTGCCAGCAGCTTAAATTCCCCTAGCGGGAGCTACAATGAGCAGTTCTTC. Translating it yields CASSLNSPSGSYNEQFF.

The J gene is TRBJ2-7, the V gene TRBV7-2, with 10 bases identical to TRBD2. CDR1 and CDR2 from the germline V gene are SGHTA and FQGNSA. This CDR3 is built from 15 residues. The J segment lost 1 base and the V segment lost 6 bases, leaving 6 bases of the junction unmatched. CDR3 in amino acids: CASRPLAGLSYEQYF. The CDR3 DNA follows: TGTGCCAGCAGACCACTAGCGGGGCTATCCTACGAGCAGTACTTC.

The CDR3 sequence is CASGKVGGSYEQYF. CDR3 nucleotide sequence: TGTGCCAGCGGTAAAGTCGGCGGTTCCTACGAGCAGTACTTC. This rearrangement joins TRBV9 to TRBJ2-7; D not resolved. The germline V and J ends were trimmed by 7 bases and 1 base, with 15 bases remaining between them. CDR1 and CDR2 (germline): SGDLS, YYNGEE. The CDR3 is made up of 14 amino acids.

About this clone itself: One end of the junction varies from germline; a read error may be responsible. The chain combines TRBV4-2 with TRBJ1-3, with D perhaps TRBD1 (6 bases). Germline-derived CDR1 and CDR2 are LGHNA and YNFKEQ. The CDR3 is 12 amino acids. The CDR3 coding sequence is TGTGCCAGCAGCTTCTCGGGGGGGGACATTCATTTT. Protein: CASSFSGGDIHF.

The genes are TRBV29-1 and TRBJ1-6; 9 bases fit TRBD1. CDR3 length: 13 amino acids. J lost 10 bases, V lost 5 bases, and 6 bases had no gene match. CDR1 is SQVTM, CDR2 ANQGSEA, per germline. The CDR3 nucleotides are TGCAGCGTTCAGGACAGGGGAGAATCACCCCTCCACTTT. Its translation is CSVQDRGESPLHF.

The genes are TRBV6-5 and TRBJ2-2, with D possibly matching TRBD2 (6 bases). The V and J ends lost 0 bases and 3 bases respectively, with 11 bases between them. Germline CDR1 reads MNHEY; CDR2 reads SVGAGI. The CDR3 contains 16 residues. CDR3 bases: TGTGCCAGCAGTTACTCATTGGGGGGTGACACCGGGGAGCTGTTTTTT. This encodes CASSYSLGGDTGELFF.

The rearrangement links TRBV28 to TRBJ1-5; maybe TRBD1 (6 bases). V was pared by 5 bases and J by 6 bases, with 8 bases between. The CDR3 loop spans 12 amino acids. Germline V gives CDR1 MDHEN, CDR2 SYDVKM. The CDR3 loop reads CASSGTIQPQHF. The CDR3 DNA is TGTGCCAGCAGTGGGACAATTCAGCCCCAGCATTTT.

The chain is built from TRBV10-3 and TRBJ2-5; 7 bases fit TRBD2. The J call may be mistaken, given a closer DNA end match to TRBJ2-7. Germline V lookup: CDR1 ENHRY, CDR2 SYGVKD. This CDR3 has 15 amino acids. The CDR3 is CAISEDAGTNDEQYF. The CDR3, as DNA: TGTGCCATCAGTGAGGACGCCGGGACTAATGACGAGCAGTACTTC.

The V gene is TRBV27, the J gene TRBJ2-2, with TRBD2 identical over 10 bases. The CDR3 consists of 16 residues. J gave up 6 bases and V 5 bases, and 9 bases lay outside the gene matches. CDR1 is MNHEY, CDR2 SMNVEV, per germline (reference sequence). CDR3 DNA: TGTGCCAGCAGTCAACCGGGACTAGCGCCTCCCGGGGAGCTGTTTTTT. Amino acid sequence: CASSQPGLAPPGELFF.

The rearrangement links TRBV12-5 to TRBJ1-1; D may be TRBD1 (5 bases). V lost 3 bases to trimming and J lost 7 bases, with 6 bases between them. Germline-derived CDR1 and CDR2 are LGHNT and FRNRAP. The CDR3 is 11 amino acids. The CDR3 DNA sequence: TGTGCTAGTGGTTTCGGGGGTGAAGCTTTCTTT. Its protein is CASGFGGEAFF.

V gene TRBV4-3 combines with J gene TRBJ2-2, with D hard to call. Looked up from germline, CDR1 is LGHNA and CDR2 is YSLEER. The CDR3 totals 15 residues. Trimming took off 0 bases at V and 7 bases at J, with 12 bases between the two ends. CDR3 region: CASSQEVASSGELFF. CDR3 nucleotide sequence: TGCGCCAGCAGCCAAGAGGTGGCGTCTAGCGGGGAGCTGTTTTTT.

The chain carries TRBV7-2 and TRBJ2-4; 15 bases match TRBD2. The CDR3 is 18 residues long. V lost 3 bases and J lost 8; bases outside the gene matches: 11. Germline V gene data show CDR1 as SGHTA and CDR2 as FQGNSA. The CDR3: CASSFGTSGRRLGDIQYF. The DNA of the CDR3 is TGTGCCAGCAGCTTTGGGACTAGCGGGAGGCGCCTAGGGGACATTCAGTACTTC.

The genes are TRBV19 and TRBJ2-3; D is unresolved. Germline V gives CDR1 LNHDA, CDR2 SQIVND (reference sequence). V was clipped by 6 bases and J by 2 bases, with 15 bases between them. The CDR3 sequence is 15 residues long. The CDR3 sequence: CASRPPVYPTDTQYF. CDR3 coding DNA: TGTGCCAGTAGGCCCCCAGTGTATCCCACAGATACGCAGTATTTT.

The rearrangement uses TRBV6-5 and TRBJ1-2, with D tentatively TRBD1 (5 bases). The CDR3 is 14 residues long. V lost 2 bases and J 4 bases, leaving 11 bases between the germline ends. The V gene's germline CDR1 is MNHEY and CDR2 SVGAGI. The DNA of the CDR3 is TGTGCCAGCAGTTACACCGGGACTTCCTATGGCTACACCTTC. Its translation: CASSYTGTSYGYTF.

This clone was counted only a few times. V is TRBV28 and J is TRBJ2-1; perhaps TRBD2 as D (5 bases). The V gene's germline CDR1 is MDHEN and CDR2 SYDVKM. V lost 1 base, J lost 13 bases, and 14 bases lay in between. The CDR3 spans 13 residues. In nucleotides, the CDR3 is TGTGCCAGCAGTTTATTTGAGATTCGACTACAGTTCTTC. Protein sequence: CASSLFEIRLQFF.

This chain connects TRBV10-3 to TRBJ2-7, with 9 bases fitting TRBD1. CDR1 and CDR2 (germline): ENHRY, SYGVKD. Germline trimming cut 11 bases from V and 5 bases from J; bases unmatched to any gene: 13. This CDR3 has 14 amino acids. Here the CDR3 DNA reads TGTGCCGGCAAAAGGACAGGGGCGTCTAACGAGCAGTACTTC. It codes for CAGKRTGASNEQYF.

The chain carries TRBV18 and TRBJ2-5; a possible D gene is TRBD1 (6 bases). The germline CDR1 and CDR2 sequences are KGHSH and LQKENI. V lost 5 bases and J 0 bases, leaving 10 bases between the germline ends. The length of the CDR3 is 14 residues. CDR3 amino acids: CASSGTPNQETQYF. The CDR3 DNA follows: TGTGCCAGCTCAGGGACACCAAACCAAGAGACCCAGTACTTC.

This chain connects TRBV9 to TRBJ2-2; D not resolved. From germline, CDR1 is SGDLS and CDR2 YYNGEE. This CDR3 is built from 14 residues. With 1 base removed from V and 3 bases from J, the gap between germline ends came to 7 bases. CDR3 DNA: TGTGCCAGCAGCGTATGGCTTCACACCGGGGAGCTGTTTTTT. Encoded protein: CASSVWLHTGELFF.

This chain connects TRBV9 to TRBJ2-5; D ambiguous. The CDR3 has 14 residues. Germline CDR1 SGDLS, CDR2 YYNGEE. V lost 1 base and J lost 4, with 11 bases in between. The CDR3 sequence: CASSVPGIGETQYF. CDR3 sequence (DNA): TGTGCCAGCAGCGTACCAGGAATTGGAGAGACCCAGTACTTC.

This sequence joins TRBV6-5 and TRBJ2-7; D not resolved. Trimming removed 11 bases from V and 5 bases from J, with 10 bases in between. The CDR3 covers 10 residues. Germline CDR1 reads MNHEY; CDR2 reads SVGAGI. CDR3 in amino acids: CAPRCDEQYF. CDR3 bases: TGTGCCCCCAGGTGCGACGAGCAGTACTTC.

The chain employs TRBV28 and TRBJ1-2, with D uncertain. The V gene lost 6 bases and the J gene lost 4 bases, with 9 bases spanning the gap. The germline gives CDR1 MDHEN, CDR2 SYDVKM. The CDR3 runs 12 residues. CDR3 nucleotide sequence: TGTGCCAGCAGGGCACGGGGCTATGGCTACACCTTC. This gives the protein CASRARGYGYTF.

V is TRBV19 and J is TRBJ2-3; TRBD2 is a possible D gene (6 bases). Germline CDR1 and CDR2: LNHDA and SQIVND (reference sequence). The CDR3 contains 15 residues. V was pared by 5 bases and J by 5 bases, with 17 bases between. The CDR3 coding sequence is TGTGCCAGTAGTGCCGGGAGTTCATTTGGAGATACGCAGTATTTT. Encoded protein: CASSAGSSFGDTQYF.

J is TRBJ2-7 and V is TRBV10-3, with 10 bases matching TRBD2. The CDR3 totals 16 residues. V dropped 5 bases and J dropped 1; count of bases not matched to a gene: 8. Germline CDR1 ENHRY, CDR2 SYGVKD. The CDR3 DNA reads as TGTGCCATCAGTCCCCTAAGGACTAGCGGATCCTACGAGCAGTACTTC. The encoded protein is CAISPLRTSGSYEQYF.

This clone is a singleton in its sample. The chain recombines TRBV28 with TRBJ2-1; 7 nucleotides align to TRBD2. V trimming: 4 bases; J trimming: 8 bases; junction bases outside the gene matches: 14. CDR3 length: 16 amino acids. Germline CDR1 MDHEN, CDR2 SYDVKM. CDR3 nucleotides: TGTGCCAGCAGTTCCTGGGGGGGACCCCGAATCTATGAGCAGTTCTTC. It codes for CASSSWGGPRIYEQFF.

The chain carries TRBV11-3 and TRBJ2-7; 8 bases align to TRBD2. This CDR3 contains 15 residues. The germline V gene encodes CDR1 SGHNT and CDR2 YENEEA. The ends lost 6 bases at V and 3 bases at J; junction bases unmatched: 10. The CDR3 region is CASSPGPGGDYEQYF. In DNA, the CDR3 is TGTGCCAGCAGTCCGGGTCCGGGAGGGGACTACGAGCAGTACTTC.